This is a list of T cell receptor beta chains from one sample in a study of Ad26.COV2.S vaccination and SARS-CoV-2 variants. Sequencing used immunoSEQ multiplex PCR; TCRdb keeps in-frame clones, though not all of them. This sample has 350,000 to 400,000 clones; 70% to 90% occur once, and the top ten carry roughly 3.2%. The sample here was peripheral blood, taken in a trial of Ad26.COV2.S vaccine versus placebo. The origin of the receptors is a person aged 18 to 59 who received the Ad26.COV2.S COVID-19 vaccine or a placebo. Each CDR3 is given with its conserved first and last residue. Fields, in order: clone size, V gene, D gene, J gene, CDR3 DNA, CDR3 protein. A D gene is named only where the DNA matches it firmly. Size is omitted from some rows. Given values are once, few, many or a class for expanded clones.

>.|TRBV4-3|TRBD1|TRBJ1-1
TGCGCCAGCAGCCAAGACCGGGACAGGGTCGCTTTCTTT
CASSQDRDRVAFF
>.|TRBV19|.|TRBJ1-4
TGTGCCAGTAGTATTTCACAGGCGGGGGATAAACTGTTTTTT
CASSISQAGDKLFF
>once|TRBV6-5|.|TRBJ1-5
TGTGCCAGCAGTCTAGACAGGTCGGGTCAGCCCCAGCATTTT
CASSLDRSGQPQHF
>.|TRBV7-2|.|TRBJ1-2
TGTGCCAGCAGCTTAGACAGGATTAATGGCTACACCTTC
CASSLDRINGYTF
>.|TRBV2|.|TRBJ1-1
TGTGCCAGCGGGGGCGGGAACACTGAAGCTTTCTTT
CASGGGNTEAFF
>.|TRBV6-1|.|TRBJ1-1
TGTGCCAGCAGTGATTACAGGGTTGGTGAAGCTTTCTTT
CASSDYRVGEAFF
>.|TRBV5-1|.|TRBJ1-1
TGCGCCAGCAGCTTGGATCAGGGAAGGGGCACTGAAGCTTTCTTT
CASSLDQGRGTEAFF
>.|TRBV5-1|.|TRBJ1-1
TGCGCCAGCAGCTTGGAGATTAGGGCCGCGGGAACTGAAGCTTTCTTT
CASSLEIRAAGTEAFF
>.|TRBV13|TRBD1|TRBJ2-3
TGTGCCAGCAGCTTTTCAGGGGGCAGTACAGATACGCAGTATTTT
CASSFSGGSTDTQYF
>once|TRBV6-1|.|TRBJ1-5
TGTGCCAGCAGTGAATTAGAAAGTTATAGCAATCAGCCCCAGCATTTT
CASSELESYSNQPQHF
>.|TRBV7-2|.|TRBJ2-3
TGTGCCAGCAGCCCAAGGGGTTGGGGGGACCTCACAGATACGCAGTATTTT
CASSPRGWGDLTDTQYF
>.|TRBV21-1|.|TRBJ2-7
TGTGCCAGCAGCAAAGTGGGGGGTACCTCCTACGAGCAGTACTTC
CASSKVGGTSYEQYF
>.|TRBV7-2|TRBD2|TRBJ2-1
TGTGCCAGCAGCCCCTGGACTAGCGGGGGGTTAAGCTCCTACAATGAGCAGTTCTTC
CASSPWTSGGLSSYNEQFF
>.|TRBV5-1|.|TRBJ2-3
TGCGCCAGCAGCTGGGGGGACAGCCTTGGTGATACGCAGTATTTT
CASSWGDSLGDTQYF
>few|TRBV3-1/TRBV3-2|.|TRBJ2-1
TGTGCCAGCAGCTACGGACTGCGCTACAATGAGCAGTTCTTC
CASSYGLRYNEQFF
>.|TRBV9|TRBD2|TRBJ2-3
TGTGCCAGCAGCGTAAGTCCAGCGGGGGGCCATACAGATACGCAGTATTTT
CASSVSPAGGHTDTQYF
>.|TRBV5-1|.|TRBJ1-1
TGCGCCAGCAGCTTGGAGGGGAGACTGAACACTGAAGCTTTCTTT
CASSLEGRLNTEAFF
>.|TRBV27|.|TRBJ1-1
TGTGCCAGCAGTTGGTGGGGGCGGGTGAACACTGAAGCTTTCTTT
CASSWWGRVNTEAFF
>.|TRBV7-7|TRBD2|TRBJ2-3
TGTGCTAGCAGCCGAGAGCGGGGGGGCCGTGATACGCAGTATTTT
CASSRERGGRDTQYF
>.|TRBV19|.|TRBJ1-2
TGTGCCAGTCTGCCACCAGGGGCGTTTGGCTACACCTTC
CASLPPGAFGYTF
>.|TRBV10-2|.|TRBJ2-7
TGCGCCAGCAGTTCCGAGAGGGGTCAGGGGTCCGCCTACGAGCAGTACTTC
CASSSERGQGSAYEQYF
>.|TRBV28|.|TRBJ1-2
TGTGCCAGCAGTGAAGGGGGGCGAGGCTACACCTTC
CASSEGGRGYTF
>once|TRBV6-2/TRBV6-3|.|TRBJ2-5
TGTGCCAGCAGCCGGGACATTAAAGAGACCCAGTACTTC
CASSRDIKETQYF
>.|TRBV4-1|.|TRBJ1-2
TGCGCCAGCAGCCAAGCGCAGTTGTACCCTCTCACCTTC
CASSQAQLYPLTF
>few|TRBV7-8|.|TRBJ2-7
TGTGCCAGCAGTCCCAGGGCGGACTACGAGCAGTACTTC
CASSPRADYEQYF
>.|TRBV24-1|TRBD1|TRBJ2-5
TGTGCCACCAGTGATTCGACAGGGGGCGAGGGGACCCAGTACTTC
CATSDSTGGEGTQYF
>.|TRBV6-5|.|TRBJ2-1
TGTGCCAGCAGTTACGCCCAGGGGTCGGTAAATGAGCAGTTCTTC
CASSYAQGSVNEQFF
>.|TRBV30|TRBD1|TRBJ1-4
TGTGCCTGGAGTCCGATCCAGGGACAGGGAGATGAAAAACTGTTTTTT
CAWSPIQGQGDEKLFF
>.|TRBV27|TRBD1|TRBJ1-5
TGTGCCAGCAGTTTATCGGTGACAGGGAGCAATCAGCCCCAGCATTTT
CASSLSVTGSNQPQHF
>.|TRBV19|TRBD1|TRBJ1-1
TGTGCCAGTAGTAGAGGACAGGGGAGAAACACTGAAGCTTTCTTT
CASSRGQGRNTEAFF
>.|TRBV10-1|.|TRBJ1-5
TGCGCCAGCAGTGGGATTCGGAATCAGCCCCAGCATTTT
CASSGIRNQPQHF
>.|TRBV7-8|.|TRBJ1-1
TGTGCCAGCAGCTTAGACCGGAACACTGAAGCTTTCTTT
CASSLDRNTEAFF
>.|TRBV20-1|.|TRBJ1-2
TGCAGTGCTAGTAGAGAGGGAGGAGAAGGCTACACCTTC
CSASREGGEGYTF
>.|TRBV11-2|.|TRBJ2-2
TGTGCCAGCAGCCCCGCGTCGGTTTCCAGCACCGGGGAGCTGTTTTTT
CASSPASVSSTGELFF
>.|TRBV3-1/TRBV3-2|TRBD1|TRBJ1-2
TGTGCCAGCAGCCAAGGAGACAGGGGATATGGCTACACCTTC
CASSQGDRGYGYTF
>.|TRBV3-1/TRBV3-2|.|TRBJ2-1
TGTGCCAGCAGCCAAGTCGAGTATGAGCAGTTCTTC
CASSQVEYEQFF
>.|TRBV27|TRBD1|TRBJ2-7
TGTGCCAGCAGTTTGACGGGACAGAACTACGAGCAGTACTTC
CASSLTGQNYEQYF
>.|TRBV5-1|TRBD1|TRBJ2-7
TGCGCCAGCAGCCTGGGTCGGACAGGGGACGAGCAGTACTTC
CASSLGRTGDEQYF
>.|TRBV2|.|TRBJ1-5
TGTGCCAGCAAGGCCCTGACCGAAAATCAGCCCCAGCATTTT
CASKALTENQPQHF
>.|TRBV27|.|TRBJ2-1
TGTGCCAGCAGTTTCGCTAAGGGCAATGAGCAGTTCTTC
CASSFAKGNEQFF
>.|TRBV6-5|.|TRBJ1-1
TGTGCCAGCAGGAGAGGGGTGGCTGAAGCTTTCTTT
CASRRGVAEAFF
>.|TRBV23-1|TRBD1|TRBJ1-5
TGCGCCAGCAGTCCCATTCCTCCGGGACAGCCACCTTTAAATCAGCCCCAGCATTTT
CASSPIPPGQPPLNQPQHF
>.|TRBV10-2|.|TRBJ1-1
TGCGCCAGCCTGATTGACAGGCGAGGCCCTGAAGCTTTCTTT
CASLIDRRGPEAFF
>.|TRBV4-1|TRBD1|TRBJ1-1
TGCGCCAGCAGCCGGATCCAGGGGGGGAACACTGAAGCTTTCTTT
CASSRIQGGNTEAFF
>.|TRBV30|.|TRBJ2-7
TGTGCCTGGAGTGTGGACACTACCTACGAGCAGTACTTC
CAWSVDTTYEQYF
>.|TRBV7-9|TRBD2|TRBJ2-1
TGTGCCAGCAGCTTAACGGGGGGTAACAATGAGCAGTTCTTC
CASSLTGGNNEQFF
>.|TRBV10-3|.|TRBJ2-5
TGTGCCATCAGTGGAAGGCGGGTCCAAGAGACCCAGTACTTC
CAISGRRVQETQYF
>.|TRBV27|.|TRBJ1-5
TGTGCCAGCAGTTTATCTCGGGTTGGGGGTAATCAGCCCCAGCATTTT
CASSLSRVGGNQPQHF
>once|TRBV10-3|.|TRBJ2-5
TGTGCCATCAGTGAGATGGGGGCCCGGGAGACCCAGTACTTC
CAISEMGARETQYF
>once|TRBV5-6|.|TRBJ1-1
TGTGCCAGCAGCTTGTCGGACACTGAAGCTTTCTTT
CASSLSDTEAFF
>.|TRBV12-5|.|TRBJ1-4
TGTGCTAGTACGTTATGGTATCATGACTCTAATGAAAAACTGTTTTTT
CASTLWYHDSNEKLFF
>.|TRBV3-1/TRBV3-2|.|TRBJ1-6
TGTGCCAGCAGCCAACCCCAGACCCGGGGGTCACCCCTCCACTTT
CASSQPQTRGSPLHF